Listed here is a single TCR beta chain. Its antigen is unknown. MiXCR, applied by TCRdb to the 5' RACE reads, yields one record per CDR3 protein. The sample has more than 40,000 distinct CDR3 sequences; just under 30% are singletons. Whole-study results and caveats: Tumor memory CD4+ T cell TCR gene usage clustered with blood and lymph node memory CD4+ cells and lymph node naive CD4+ cells.

The CDR3 totals 14 residues. Trimming removed 6 bases from V and 1 base from J, with 13 bases in between. The germline CDR1 and CDR2 sequences are SGHRS and YFSETQ. Sequenced: memory CD4+ T cells sorted from a lymph node. Sample subset: memory CD4+ T cells, CD4+CD45RO+CD25-. The chain uses TRBV5-1 and TRBJ1-1; D remains ambiguous. The TCR originated in a female donor with breast cancer. The DNA of the CDR3 is TGCGCCAGCACGAACACCGGGAAGAACACTGAAGCTTTCTTT. Translating it yields CASTNTGKNTEAFF.